Following are 30 T cell receptor beta chains from one sample sequenced in a study of blood T cell repertoires in COVID-19. Only in-frame clones appear in the TCRdb table, and some are missing; sequencing was by immunoSEQ multiplex PCR. Of fewer than 200,000 clones listed, over 80% are singletons. The sample comprised PBMCs or T cells enriched from blood (not recorded which). These receptors all stem from a woman between 45 and 60 years old who had recovered from COVID-19.

This clone was recorded a few times. V usage is TRBV30 and J usage is TRBJ1-1; D uncertain. The CDR3 length is 17 residues. The V and J ends lost 3 bases and 0 bases respectively, with 20 bases between them. Germline CDR1 is GTSNPN and CDR2 is SVGIG (reference sequence). The CDR3 sequence is CAWRSTGSPQLNTEAFF. CDR3 nucleotides: TGTGCCTGGAGATCCACGGGGAGCCCCCAATTGAACACTGAAGCTTTCTTT.

This rearrangement joins TRBV30 to TRBJ1-4; tentatively, D is TRBD1 (5 bases). Per the germline V gene, CDR1 is GTSNPN and CDR2 is SVGIG (reference sequence). Trimming pared 7 bases from V and 5 bases from J, leaving 14 bases between. CDR3 length: 13 residues. CDR3 nucleotide sequence: TGTGCCTTGGGGCAGGGCCAAAATGAAAAACTGTTTTTT. Translation gives CALGQGQNEKLFF. The full variable domain, rest sourced from reference TRBV30 and TRBJ1-4, is SQTIHQWPATLVQPVGSPLSLECTVEGTSNPNLYWYRQAAGRGLQLLFYSVGIGQISSEVPQNLSASRPQDRQFILSSKKLLLSDSGFYLCALGQGQNEKLFFGSGTQLSVL.

This clone was counted only a few times. V is TRBV2 and J is TRBJ2-2, with 8 bases fitting TRBD2. The germline CDR1 and CDR2 sequences are SNHLY and FYNNEI. This CDR3 is 15 amino acids long. V dropped 8 bases and J dropped 4; count of bases not matched to a gene: 9. CDR3 nucleotide sequence: TGTGCCAGCCACCTGCTAGCGGGTTCCACCGGGGAGCTGTTTTTT. Encoded protein: CASHLLAGSTGELFF.

The V and J genes are TRBV29-1 and TRBJ1-3; 8 nucleotides agree with TRBD1. Looked up from germline, CDR1 is SQVTM and CDR2 is ANQGSEA. This CDR3 region has 15 residues. The ends lost 5 bases at V and 0 bases at J; junction bases unmatched: 6. The DNA of the CDR3 is TGCAGCGTTTGGACAGGGAAGGCCTCTGGAAACACCATATATTTT. The encoded protein is CSVWTGKASGNTIYF.

This clone was detected only a few times. This chain uses TRBV6-1 with TRBJ2-3, with 12 bases matching TRBD2. The CDR3 has 15 amino acids. CDR1 and CDR2 from the germline V gene are MNHNS and SASEGT. V lost 3 bases, J lost 4 bases, and 2 bases stayed unmatched. CDR3 residues: CASSETSGGPDTQYF. CDR3 nucleotides: TGTGCCAGCAGTGAGACTAGCGGGGGCCCAGATACGCAGTATTTT.

V gene TRBV30 combines with J gene TRBJ1-1; 8 bases align to TRBD1. This CDR3 is 13 amino acids long. Germline CDR1 and CDR2: GTSNPN and SVGIG (reference sequence). The ends lost 3 bases at V and 2 bases at J; junction bases unmatched: 2. CDR3 sequence (DNA): TGTGCCTGGAGAGCAGGGGGCAACACTGAAGCTTTCTTT. It codes for CAWRAGGNTEAFF.

This clone was found once. This chain connects TRBV10-3 to TRBJ1-2, with D possibly being TRBD1 (5 bases). The CDR3 is made up of 13 amino acids. The V end was cut by 11 bases, the J end by 7 bases, with 20 bases between. CDR1 ENHRY and CDR2 SYGVKD come from the germline V gene. The CDR3 DNA sequence: TGTGCCTCCACTGAGGGGCTTAGCGGTGGCTACACCTTC. This sequence encodes CASTEGLSGGYTF.

The rearrangement uses TRBV4-1 and TRBJ1-5; D may be TRBD1 (6 bases). The ends were cut back, 4 bases at V and 4 bases at J, with 11 bases in the middle. Germline V gene data show CDR1 as MGHRA and CDR2 as YSYEKL. CDR3 size: 14 residues. DNA for the CDR3: TGCGCCAGCAGCCCCACAGGGATGAATCAGCCCCAGCATTTT. The encoded protein is CASSPTGMNQPQHF.

This clone was detected only a few times. V usage is TRBV3-1 (or the pseudogene TRBV3-2) and J usage is TRBJ2-2; 12 bases are shared with TRBD1. Germline V CDR1 and CDR2: LGHDT, YNNKEL (reference sequence). V shed 4 bases, J shed 8 bases, and the junction held 8 bases outside the gene matches. The CDR3 is 16 amino acids. The CDR3 is CASSPRGTGGWGELFF. In DNA form, the CDR3 reads TGTGCCAGCAGCCCCCGTGGGACAGGGGGCTGGGGGGAGCTGTTTTTT.

This sequence joins TRBV6-5 and TRBJ1-1; TRBD1 aligns across 7 bases. Germline V gives CDR1 MNHEY, CDR2 SVGAGI. With 11 bases clipped from V and 5 bases from J, the junction kept 11 bases outside the gene matches. CDR3 size: 13 residues. This chain's CDR3 is CAAMRDRGTEAFF. The CDR3 nucleotides are TGTGCCGCAATGAGGGACAGAGGAACTGAAGCTTTCTTT.

The chain uses TRBV28 and TRBJ1-6, with a tentative D call TRBD1 (5 bases). Looked up from germline, CDR1 is MDHEN and CDR2 is SYDVKM. The CDR3 is made up of 14 amino acids. V lost 3 bases to trimming and J lost 10 bases, with 13 bases between them. In DNA form, the CDR3 reads TGTGCCAGCAGTTTTGGGGTAGGGGTCTCACCCCTCCACTTT. Protein product: CASSFGVGVSPLHF.

The rearrangement joins TRBV27 to TRBJ2-1, with TRBD2 matching 7 bases. V lost 7 bases to trimming and J lost 0 bases; unmatched junction nucleotides: 9. The germline V gene encodes CDR1 MNHEY and CDR2 SMNVEV (reference sequence). CDR3 length equals 16 residues. CDR3: CASTTEGGSSYNEQFF. The DNA of the CDR3 is TGTGCCAGCACCACGGAGGGCGGGAGCTCCTACAATGAGCAGTTCTTC.

J is TRBJ1-1 and V is TRBV28, with D unresolved. Trimming shortened V by 8 bases and J by 4 bases, and 11 bases separated the two germline ends. CDR3 length equals 12 residues. Germline assignment: CDR1 MDHEN and CDR2 SYDVKM. Here the CDR3 DNA reads TGTGCCAGCGGTGGACTGATCACTGAAGCTTTCTTT. Its protein product is CASGGLITEAFF.

The chain couples TRBV29-1 to TRBJ2-4; the match to TRBD1 covers 11 bases. This CDR3 has 14 amino acids. CDR1 and CDR2 (germline): SQVTM, ANQGSEA. V dropped 4 bases and J dropped 3; count of bases not matched to a gene: 2. CDR3 DNA sequence: TGCAGCGTTGCGGACAGGGGGCGCAAAAACATTCAGTACTTC. Translating it yields CSVADRGRKNIQYF.

The chain couples TRBV12-3 or TRBV12-4 to TRBJ2-2; TRBD1 is a possible D gene (6 bases). The CDR3 runs 13 residues. The ends were cut back, 4 bases at V and 8 bases at J, with 11 bases in the middle. DNA of the CDR3: TGTGCCAGCAGTTGGGGACACCCGGGGGAGCTGTTTTTT. Translated: CASSWGHPGELFF.

The V gene is TRBV5-1, the J gene TRBJ1-6; TRBD1 is a possible D gene (5 bases). V gave up 0 bases and J gave up 7 bases, with 14 bases separating them. This CDR3 is 16 amino acids long. Germline CDR1 reads SGHRS; CDR2 reads YFSETQ. This CDR3 is CASSLGHGGGNSPLHF. CDR3 sequence (DNA): TGCGCCAGCAGCTTGGGACACGGGGGTGGGAATTCACCCCTCCACTTT.

The rearrangement links TRBV5-5 to TRBJ1-5; D uncertain. The CDR3 runs 15 residues. CDR1 is SGHKS and CDR2 is YYEKEE in the germline V gene (reference sequence). V was clipped by 0 bases and J by 3 bases, with 10 bases between them. CDR3 DNA sequence: TGTGCCAGCAGCTTGGATGGCTTTGACAATCAGCCCCAGCATTTT. It encodes CASSLDGFDNQPQHF. The variable domain in full, completed from reference TRBV5-5 and TRBJ1-5, reads DAGVTQSPTHLIKTRGQQVTLRCSPISGHKSVSWYQQVLGQGPQFIFQYYEKEERGRGNFPDRFSARQFPNYSSELNVNALLLGDSALYLCASSLDGFDNQPQHFGDGTRLSIL.

This chain connects TRBV6-2 or TRBV6-3 to TRBJ2-4; possible D gene TRBD2, 6 bases. The CDR3 loop spans 16 amino acids. V lost 2 bases and J 0 bases, leaving 11 bases between the germline ends. In germline, CDR1 is MNHEY, CDR2 SVGEGT. CDR3 in amino acids: CASSYRGGLAKNIQYF. As DNA, the CDR3 is TGTGCCAGCAGTTACCGTGGGGGGTTAGCCAAAAACATTCAGTACTTC.

This clone was counted once. This chain links TRBV29-1 with TRBJ1-1; D is unclear. V was shortened by 7 bases and J by 4 bases, with 16 bases between the two germline ends. Germline V gene lookup returns CDR1 SQVTM and CDR2 ANQGSEA. The CDR3 contains 13 residues. This CDR3 is CSGGRVEGTEAFF. CDR3 coding DNA: TGCAGCGGAGGGAGGGTGGAAGGCACTGAAGCTTTCTTT.

The chain employs TRBV4-1 and TRBJ1-5; tentative D call: TRBD1 (6 bases). This CDR3 spans 16 amino acids. With 3 bases removed from V and 7 bases from J, the gap between germline ends came to 19 bases. Per the germline V gene, CDR1 is MGHRA and CDR2 is YSYEKL. In DNA form, the CDR3 reads TGCGCCAGCAGCCAGGAAGAAACAGGGTTCTACCAGCCCCAGCATTTT. Translating it yields CASSQEETGFYQPQHF.

CDR3 amino acids: CASSSGGLRWGYTF. CDR3 sequence (DNA): TGTGCCAGCAGTTCAGGGGGCTTAAGATGGGGCTACACCTTC. The chain recombines TRBV28 with TRBJ1-2; TRBD1 matches 8 bases. From germline, CDR1 is MDHEN and CDR2 SYDVKM. CDR3 length: 14 residues. V lost 4 bases to trimming and J lost 8 bases; unmatched junction nucleotides: 9.

The rearrangement joins TRBV5-1 to TRBJ1-2; TRBD1 matches at 9 bases. This CDR3 is 14 amino acids long. The junction had 2 bases not matched to a gene; V was cut back by 2 bases and J by 3 bases. The germline V gene has CDR1 SGHRS and CDR2 YFSETQ. The CDR3 DNA is TGCGCCAGCAGCTTCGGGACAGGGCACTATGGCTACACCTTC. It codes for CASSFGTGHYGYTF.

The gene calls are TRBV20-1 and TRBJ1-2; no clear D. V was trimmed by 3 bases and J by 6 bases, leaving 8 bases between them. Germline V gene sequence: CDR1 DFQATT, CDR2 SNEGSKA (reference sequence). The CDR3 is 11 residues long. The CDR3 sequence is CSASPGDGYTF. The CDR3 coding sequence is TGCAGTGCTAGTCCGGGTGATGGCTACACCTTC.

This chain links TRBV18 with TRBJ1-3, with 7 bases aligning to TRBD1. The germline V gene encodes CDR1 KGHSH and CDR2 LQKENI. The CDR3 covers 16 residues. The ends lost 5 bases at V and 0 bases at J; junction bases unmatched: 7. CDR3 sequence reads: CASSSGQPSSGNTIYF. The DNA of the CDR3 is TGTGCCAGCTCATCGGGACAGCCGAGCTCTGGAAACACCATATATTTT.

The J gene is TRBJ2-7, the V gene TRBV28; tentatively, D is TRBD2 (5 bases). The CDR3 totals 14 residues. V was cut by 10 bases and J by 7 bases, with 23 bases left in between. Germline V CDR1 and CDR2: MDHEN, SYDVKM. CDR3 bases: TGTGCCACCGACCCGGTGGGGAGCGTTGGGGAGCAGTACGTC. Protein: CATDPVGSVGEQYV.

This clone was recorded a few times. The chain combines TRBV7-3 with TRBJ1-1; D might be TRBD1 (6 bases). The CDR3 extends over 15 amino acids. Trimming removed 1 base from V and 2 bases from J, with 11 bases in between. Germline CDR1 and CDR2: SGHTA and FQGTGA. CDR3 region: CASSLNPRGNTEAFF. The CDR3 nucleotides are TGTGCCAGCAGCTTAAATCCCAGGGGAAACACTGAAGCTTTCTTT. The variable domain in full, with the rest retrieved from reference TRBV7-3 and TRBJ1-1, is GAGVSQTPSNKVTEKGKYVELRCDPISGHTALYWYRQSLGQGPEFLIYFQGTGAADDSGLPNDRFFAVRPEGSVSTLKIQRTERGDSAVYLCASSLNPRGNTEAFFGQGTRLTVV.

The chain couples TRBV2 to TRBJ1-2; D is uncertain. Germline V gene data show CDR1 as SNHLY and CDR2 as FYNNEI. Trimming took off 8 bases at V and 3 bases at J, with 7 bases between the two ends. CDR3 length: 11 amino acids. CDR3 sequence (DNA): TGTGCCAGCGCCCGGGACTATGGCTACACCTTC. Translation gives CASARDYGYTF.

The V and J genes are TRBV27 and TRBJ2-2; 8 bases agree with TRBD2. CDR1 and CDR2 (germline): MNHEY, SMNVEV (reference sequence). The V and J ends lost 8 bases and 2 bases, in that order; junction bases with no gene match: 10. This CDR3 has 16 amino acids. CDR3 loop: CASRGGLGGNTGELFF. In DNA form, the CDR3 reads TGTGCCAGCCGAGGGGGACTAGGCGGTAACACCGGGGAGCTGTTTTTT.

Of note for this clone: Germline is not matched at one junction end, which may reflect a read error. J is TRBJ1-2 and V is TRBV19; D perhaps matches TRBD1 (5 bases). CDR3 length: 12 amino acids. CDR1 is LNHDA and CDR2 is SQIVND in the germline V gene (reference sequence). The CDR3 DNA reads TGTGCCAGTAGCCCCTTAGGGCAGGGCCCCTCCTTC. Residues: CASSPLGQGPSF.

CDR3 DNA sequence: TGTGCCTGGACCTTTGGACCCCCCCCGGGAACAGGGTCTTTCAGAAGGGCCGGGGAGCTGTTTTTT. This encodes CAWTFGPPPGTGSFRRAGELFF. The chain uses TRBV30 and TRBJ2-2; possible D gene TRBD1, 6 bases. Per the germline V gene, CDR1 is GTSNPN and CDR2 is SVGIG (reference sequence). CDR3 size: 22 residues. The V end was cut by 4 bases, the J end by 6 bases, with 39 bases between.